Sequencing of this T cell receptor (beta chain) was carried out in a study of blood T cells in healthy people across ages. The use of a sample-barcoded 5' primer and a J-beta primer mix characterized a second PCR of about 6 to 12 cycles. TCRdb itself ran the 5' RACE reads through MiXCR, one entry per CDR3 protein. This sample has about 780,000 distinct CDR3 sequences; about a quarter occur once, and the top ten carry around 3%. CDR3 length: 14 amino acids. Germline CDR1 reads MNHEY; CDR2 reads SMNVEV (reference sequence). The same data also went into a second study, on T cells of mothers and their children.

The V call is TRBV27, the J call TRBJ2-5; 8 bases align to TRBD1. With the DNA end fitting TRBJ2-7 better, the J assignment may be wrong. The source is a boy aged 10-17 years in good health. Input material: blood. CDR3 sequence (DNA): TGTGCCAGCAGTTTTGGACAGGGAGCCAACGAGCAGTACTTC. Protein sequence: CASSFGQGANEQYF.